A single sample gave rise to the 5 T cell receptor beta chains below, sequenced in a study of blood T cell repertoires in COVID-19 (dated by TCRdb to 2019 to 2021). Library generation was performed with the immunoSEQ multiplex PCR assay. Entries here come from immuneACCESS through TCRdb and include only in-frame sequences with V and J called. Some clones fail to appear in such tables; in the studies checked, an unresolved V gene covers under half of the shortfall, and the cause of the remainder is unknown. This sample is represented by 120,000 to 150,000 clones; around 84% of them were singletons. The ten largest account for approximately 8.2% of the sample. Sequencing was done on a sample of peripheral blood. These receptors all stem from a woman in her fifties or sixties with acute or convalescent COVID-19.

The chain uses TRBV28 and TRBJ2-5, with 10 positions matching TRBD1. Germline CDR1 MDHEN, CDR2 SYDVKM. This CDR3 contains 18 residues. Trimming removed 4 bases from V and 5 bases from J; junction bases left unmatched: 16. Here the CDR3 reads CASSSYVVLTGGLETQYF. Here the CDR3 DNA reads TGTGCCAGCAGTTCCTATGTCGTGCTGACAGGGGGCTTGGAGACCCAGTACTTC.

The rearrangement joins TRBV6-5 to TRBJ1-3; D uncertain. This CDR3 has 15 amino acids. The V gene's germline CDR1 is MNHEY and CDR2 SVGAGI. V dropped 4 bases and J dropped 9 bases, with 19 bases sitting between them. This chain's CDR3 is CASSLLGQSRATIYF. CDR3 nucleotides: TGTGCCAGCAGTTTACTAGGGCAGAGTCGGGCCACCATATATTTT.

The chain links TRBV7-9 to TRBJ2-7; D call uncertain. Germline lookup yields CDR1 SEHNR and CDR2 FQNEAQ (reference sequence). Trimming removed 4 bases at V and 3 bases at J, with 7 bases between. This CDR3 comprises 12 residues. CDR3 in amino acids: CASSSSGYEQYF. Here the CDR3 DNA reads TGTGCCAGCAGCTCGTCAGGCTACGAGCAGTACTTC.

The chain combines TRBV7-8 with TRBJ1-1, with 7 bases lining up with TRBD1. Losses at the gene ends were 6 bases for V and 0 bases for J; bases not matched to a gene: 1. Germline assignment: CDR1 SGHVS and CDR2 FQNEAQ. The CDR3 sequence is 13 residues long. The CDR3 DNA reads as TGTGCCAGCAGTGGACAGGTGAACACTGAAGCTTTCTTT. It encodes CASSGQVNTEAFF. The full variable domain, its missing parts supplied by reference TRBV7-8 and TRBJ1-1, is GAGVSQSPRYKVAKRGQDVALRCDPISGHVSLFWYQQALGQGPEFLTYFQNEAQLDKSGLPSDRFFAERPEGSVSTLKIQRTQQEDSAVYLCASSGQVNTEAFFGQGTRLTVV.

V usage is TRBV9 and J usage is TRBJ2-5, with TRBD2 matching over 9 bases. The ends lost 3 bases at V and 0 bases at J; junction bases unmatched: 6. In germline, CDR1 is SGDLS, CDR2 YYNGEE. CDR3 length: 16 residues. The CDR3 loop is CASSASGGKYQETQYF. CDR3 nucleotide sequence: TGTGCCAGCAGCGCGAGCGGGGGGAAGTACCAAGAGACCCAGTACTTC.